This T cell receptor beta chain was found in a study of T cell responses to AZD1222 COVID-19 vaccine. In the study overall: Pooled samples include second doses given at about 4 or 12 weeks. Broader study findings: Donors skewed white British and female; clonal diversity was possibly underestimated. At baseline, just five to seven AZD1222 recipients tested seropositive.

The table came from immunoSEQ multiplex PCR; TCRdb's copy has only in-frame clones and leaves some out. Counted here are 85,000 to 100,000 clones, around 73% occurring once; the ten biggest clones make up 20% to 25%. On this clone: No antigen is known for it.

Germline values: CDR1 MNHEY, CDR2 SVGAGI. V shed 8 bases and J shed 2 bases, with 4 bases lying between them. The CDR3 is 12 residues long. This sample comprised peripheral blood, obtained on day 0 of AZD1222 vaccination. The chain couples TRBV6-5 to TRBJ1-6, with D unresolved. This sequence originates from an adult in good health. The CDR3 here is CASRAYNSPLHF. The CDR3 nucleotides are TGTGCCAGCCGGGCCTATAATTCACCCCTCCACTTT.